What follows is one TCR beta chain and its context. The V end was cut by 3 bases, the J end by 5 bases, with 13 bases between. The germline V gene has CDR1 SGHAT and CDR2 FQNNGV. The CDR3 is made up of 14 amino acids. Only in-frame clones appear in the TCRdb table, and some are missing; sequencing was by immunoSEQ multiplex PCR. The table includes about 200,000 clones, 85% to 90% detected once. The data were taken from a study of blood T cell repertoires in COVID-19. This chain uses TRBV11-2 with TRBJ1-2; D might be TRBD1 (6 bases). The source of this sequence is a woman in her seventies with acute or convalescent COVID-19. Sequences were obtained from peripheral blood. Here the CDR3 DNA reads TGTGCCAGCAGCTTGGGGGCGCAGGGGTATGGCTACACCTTC. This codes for CASSLGAQGYGYTF.